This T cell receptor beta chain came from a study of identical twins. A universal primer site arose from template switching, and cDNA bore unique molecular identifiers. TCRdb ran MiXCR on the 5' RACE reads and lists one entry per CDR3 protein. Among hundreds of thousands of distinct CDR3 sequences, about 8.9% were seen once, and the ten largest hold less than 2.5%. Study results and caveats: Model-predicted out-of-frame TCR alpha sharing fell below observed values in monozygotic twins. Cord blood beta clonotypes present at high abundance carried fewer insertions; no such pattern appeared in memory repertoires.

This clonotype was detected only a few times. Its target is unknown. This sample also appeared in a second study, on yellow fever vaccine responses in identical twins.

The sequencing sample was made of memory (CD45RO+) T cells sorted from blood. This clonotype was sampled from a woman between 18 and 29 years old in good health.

The CDR3 loop reads CASTKNGGLSPLHF. In DNA, the CDR3 is TGTGCCAGTACCAAAAATGGTGGCCTTTCACCCCTCCACTTT. The chain recombines TRBV3-1 with TRBJ1-6; D call uncertain. Germline loops: CDR1 LGHDT, CDR2 YNNKEL (reference sequence). The CDR3 is made up of 14 amino acids. V lost 9 bases, J lost 9 bases, and 18 bases lay in between.